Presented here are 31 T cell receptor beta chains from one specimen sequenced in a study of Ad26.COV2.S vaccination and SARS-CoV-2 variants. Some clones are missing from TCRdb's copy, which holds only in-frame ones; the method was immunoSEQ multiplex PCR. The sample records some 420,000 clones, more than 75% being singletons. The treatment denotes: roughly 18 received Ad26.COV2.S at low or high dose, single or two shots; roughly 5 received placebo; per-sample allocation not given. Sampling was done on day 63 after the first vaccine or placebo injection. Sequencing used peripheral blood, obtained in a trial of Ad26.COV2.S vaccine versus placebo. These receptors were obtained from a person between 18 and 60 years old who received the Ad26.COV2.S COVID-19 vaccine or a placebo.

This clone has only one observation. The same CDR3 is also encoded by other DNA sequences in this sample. In DNA form, the CDR3 reads TGTGCCAGCAGCTTAGCTAGGGGTTACGAGCAGTACTTC. Protein sequence: CASSLARGYEQYF. The chain joins TRBV7-9 to TRBJ2-7; D might be TRBD1 (5 bases). This CDR3 region has 13 residues. The V gene lost 0 bases and the J gene lost 4 bases, with 7 bases spanning the gap. Germline V CDR1 and CDR2: SEHNR, FQNEAQ (reference sequence).

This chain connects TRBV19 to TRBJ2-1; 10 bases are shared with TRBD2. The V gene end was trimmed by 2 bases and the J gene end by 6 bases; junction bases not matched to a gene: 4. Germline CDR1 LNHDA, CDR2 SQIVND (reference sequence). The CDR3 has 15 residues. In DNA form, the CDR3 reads TGTGCCAGTAGTATATGGGAGCGGGGGGGCAATGAGCAGTTCTTC. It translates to CASSIWERGGNEQFF. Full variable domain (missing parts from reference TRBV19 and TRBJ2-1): DGGITQSPKYLFRKEGQNVTLSCEQNLNHDAMYWYRQDPGQGLRLIYYSQIVNDFQKGDIAEGYSVSREKKESFPLTVTSAQKNPTAFYLCASSIWERGGNEQFFGPGTRLTVL.

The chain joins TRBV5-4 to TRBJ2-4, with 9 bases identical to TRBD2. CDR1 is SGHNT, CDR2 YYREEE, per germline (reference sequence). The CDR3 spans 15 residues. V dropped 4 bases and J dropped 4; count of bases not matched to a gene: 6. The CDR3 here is CASSPGLALKNIQYF. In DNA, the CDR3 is TGTGCCAGCAGCCCGGGACTAGCCTTGAAAAACATTCAGTACTTC.

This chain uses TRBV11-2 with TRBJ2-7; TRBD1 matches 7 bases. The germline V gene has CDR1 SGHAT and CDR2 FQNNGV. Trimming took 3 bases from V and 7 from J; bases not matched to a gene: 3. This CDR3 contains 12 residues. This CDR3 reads CASSFAGGEQYF. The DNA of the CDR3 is TGTGCCAGCAGCTTCGCAGGGGGTGAGCAGTACTTC.

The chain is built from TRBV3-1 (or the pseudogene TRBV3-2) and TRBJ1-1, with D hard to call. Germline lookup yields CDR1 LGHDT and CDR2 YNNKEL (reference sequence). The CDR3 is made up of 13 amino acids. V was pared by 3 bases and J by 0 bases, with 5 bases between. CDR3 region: CASSQGLNTEAFF. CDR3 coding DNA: TGTGCCAGCAGCCAGGGGTTGAACACTGAAGCTTTCTTT.

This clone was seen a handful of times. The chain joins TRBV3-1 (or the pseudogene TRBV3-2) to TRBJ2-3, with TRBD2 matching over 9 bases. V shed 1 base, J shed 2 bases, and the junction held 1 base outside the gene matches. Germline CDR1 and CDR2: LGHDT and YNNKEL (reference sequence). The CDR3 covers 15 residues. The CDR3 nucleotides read TGTGCCAGCAGCCAAGCTAGCGGGGACACAGATACGCAGTATTTT. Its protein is CASSQASGDTDTQYF.

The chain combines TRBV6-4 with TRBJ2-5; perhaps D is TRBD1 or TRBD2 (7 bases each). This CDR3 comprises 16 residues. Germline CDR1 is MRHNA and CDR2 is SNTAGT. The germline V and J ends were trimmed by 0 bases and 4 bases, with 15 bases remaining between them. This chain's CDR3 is CASSDSAGGDRETQYF. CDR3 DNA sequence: TGTGCCAGCAGTGACTCGGCAGGGGGGGACAGAGAGACCCAGTACTTC.

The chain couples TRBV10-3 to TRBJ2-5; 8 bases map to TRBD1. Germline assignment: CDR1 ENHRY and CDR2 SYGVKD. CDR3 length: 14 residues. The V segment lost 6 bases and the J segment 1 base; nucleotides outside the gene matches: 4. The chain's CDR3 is CAIRDDRGQETQYF. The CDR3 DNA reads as TGTGCCATCAGGGATGACAGGGGCCAAGAGACCCAGTACTTC.

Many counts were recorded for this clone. For the CDR3, the DNA is TGTGCCAGCAGCTTAAACCCCAACGAGCAGTACTTC. Its protein is CASSLNPNEQYF. The chain couples TRBV7-8 to TRBJ2-7; D ambiguous. This CDR3 contains 12 residues. Germline V gene data show CDR1 as SGHVS and CDR2 as FQNEAQ. Trimming stripped 2 bases from V and 5 bases from J, with 7 bases between.

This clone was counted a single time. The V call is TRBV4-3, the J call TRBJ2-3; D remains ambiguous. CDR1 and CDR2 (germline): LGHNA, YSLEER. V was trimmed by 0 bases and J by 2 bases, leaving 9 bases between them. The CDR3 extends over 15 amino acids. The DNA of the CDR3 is TGCGCCAGCAGCCAAGATAGAGCTCTCACAGATACGCAGTATTTT. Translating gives CASSQDRALTDTQYF.

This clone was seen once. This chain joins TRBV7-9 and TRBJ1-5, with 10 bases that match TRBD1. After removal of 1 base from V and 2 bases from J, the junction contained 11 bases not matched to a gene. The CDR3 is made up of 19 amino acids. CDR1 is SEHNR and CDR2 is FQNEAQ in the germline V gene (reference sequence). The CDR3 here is CASSLGRLDRGFRNQPQHF. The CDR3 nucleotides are TGTGCCAGCAGCTTAGGGCGCTTGGACAGGGGGTTTCGCAATCAGCCCCAGCATTTT. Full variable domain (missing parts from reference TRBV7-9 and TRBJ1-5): DTGVSQNPRHKITKRGQNVTFRCDPISEHNRLYWYRQTLGQGPEFLTYFQNEAQLEKSRLLSDRFSAERPKGSFSTLEIQRTEQGDSAMYLCASSLGRLDRGFRNQPQHFGDGTRLSIL.

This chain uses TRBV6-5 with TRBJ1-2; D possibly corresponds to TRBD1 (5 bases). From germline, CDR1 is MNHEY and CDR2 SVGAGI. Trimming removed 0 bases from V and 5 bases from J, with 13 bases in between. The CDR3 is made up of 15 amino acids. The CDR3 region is CASSYSSGAGYGYTF. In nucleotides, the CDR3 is TGTGCCAGCAGTTACTCCTCGGGAGCAGGGTATGGCTACACCTTC.

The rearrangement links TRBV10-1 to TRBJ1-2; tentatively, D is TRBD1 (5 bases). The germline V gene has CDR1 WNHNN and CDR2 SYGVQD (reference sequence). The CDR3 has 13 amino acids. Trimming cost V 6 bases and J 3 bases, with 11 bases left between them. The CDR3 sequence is CASSLGTDYGYTF. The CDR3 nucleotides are TGCGCCAGCAGCCTAGGGACCGACTATGGCTACACCTTC.

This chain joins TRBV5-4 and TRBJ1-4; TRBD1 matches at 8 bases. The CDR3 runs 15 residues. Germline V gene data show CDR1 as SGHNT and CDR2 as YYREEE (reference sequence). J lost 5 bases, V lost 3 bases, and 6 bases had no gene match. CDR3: CASSSNRGGNEKLFF. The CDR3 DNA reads TGTGCCAGCAGCTCGAACAGGGGGGGAAATGAAAAACTGTTTTTT.

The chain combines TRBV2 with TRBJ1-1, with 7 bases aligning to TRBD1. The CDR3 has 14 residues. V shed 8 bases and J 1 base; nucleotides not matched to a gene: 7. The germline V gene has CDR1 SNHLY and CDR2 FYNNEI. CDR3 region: CASFNRGSNTEAFF. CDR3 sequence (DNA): TGTGCCAGCTTTAACAGGGGCTCGAACACTGAAGCTTTCTTT.

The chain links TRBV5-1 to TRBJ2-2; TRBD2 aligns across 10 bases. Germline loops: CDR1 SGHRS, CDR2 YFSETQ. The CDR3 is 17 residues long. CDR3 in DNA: TGCGTCTCCCGCCCAGCGGGGGGGCCGAGGAACACCGGGGAGCTGTTTTTT. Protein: CVSRPAGGPRNTGELFF. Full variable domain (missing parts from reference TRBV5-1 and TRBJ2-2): KAGVTQTPRYLIKTRGQQVTLSCSPISGHRSVSWYQQTPGQGLQFLFEYFSETQRNKGNFPGRFSGRQFSNSRSEMNVSTLELGDSALYLCVSRPAGGPRNTGELFFGEGSRLTVL.

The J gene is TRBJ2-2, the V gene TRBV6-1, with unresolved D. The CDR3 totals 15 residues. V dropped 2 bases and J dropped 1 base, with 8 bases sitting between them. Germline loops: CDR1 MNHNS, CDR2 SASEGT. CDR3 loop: CASSEIHGNTGELFF. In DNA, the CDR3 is TGTGCCAGCAGTGAAATTCATGGGAACACCGGGGAGCTGTTTTTT.

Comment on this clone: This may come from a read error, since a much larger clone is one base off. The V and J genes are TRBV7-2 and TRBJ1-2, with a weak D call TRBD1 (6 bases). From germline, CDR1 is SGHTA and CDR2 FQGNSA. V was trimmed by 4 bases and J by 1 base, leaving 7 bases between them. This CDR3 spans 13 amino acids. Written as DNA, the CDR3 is TGTGCCAGCAGCTGGGACAATAACTATGGCTACACCTTC. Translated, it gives CASSWDNNYGYTF.

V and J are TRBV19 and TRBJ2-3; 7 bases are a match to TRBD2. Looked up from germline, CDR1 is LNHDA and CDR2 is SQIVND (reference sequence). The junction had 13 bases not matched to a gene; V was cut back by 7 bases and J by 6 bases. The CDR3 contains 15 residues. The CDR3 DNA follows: TGTGCCAGTAAGGCATTGTCTAGCGGCGGTGATACGCAGTATTTT. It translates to CASKALSSGGDTQYF.

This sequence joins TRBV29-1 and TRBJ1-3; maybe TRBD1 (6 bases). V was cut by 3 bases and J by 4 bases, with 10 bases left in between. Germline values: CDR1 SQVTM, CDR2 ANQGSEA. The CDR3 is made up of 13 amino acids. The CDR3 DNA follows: TGCAGCGTTGATCCGGGACAAGGAAACACCATATATTTT. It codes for CSVDPGQGNTIYF.

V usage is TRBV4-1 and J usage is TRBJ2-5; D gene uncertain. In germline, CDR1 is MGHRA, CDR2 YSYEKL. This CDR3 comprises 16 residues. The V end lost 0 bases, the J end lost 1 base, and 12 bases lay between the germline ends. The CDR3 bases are TGCGCCAGCAGCCAAGATCCCGCAGGCTTCCAAGAGACCCAGTACTTC. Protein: CASSQDPAGFQETQYF.

The CDR3 DNA reads TGTGCCAGCAGAGGGACGGGGGGATCCTACGAGCAGTACTTC. Its protein product is CASRGTGGSYEQYF. The V gene is TRBV27, the J gene TRBJ2-7; 7 bases align to TRBD2. The ends lost 6 bases at V and 1 base at J; junction bases unmatched: 6. The CDR3 runs 14 residues. Per germline, CDR1 MNHEY and CDR2 SMNVEV (reference sequence).

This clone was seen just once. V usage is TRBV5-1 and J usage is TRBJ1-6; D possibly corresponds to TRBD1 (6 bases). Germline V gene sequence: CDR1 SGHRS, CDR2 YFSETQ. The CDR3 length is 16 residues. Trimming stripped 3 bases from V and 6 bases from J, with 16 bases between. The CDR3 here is CASSSDPRGGNSPLHF. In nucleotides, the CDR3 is TGCGCCAGCAGCTCGGACCCCAGGGGAGGTAATTCACCCCTCCACTTT.

The CDR3: CASSDSAGAAPWAQYF. CDR3 bases: TGTGCCAGCAGTGACTCGGCAGGGGCTGCTCCGTGGGCGCAGTATTTT. The V call is TRBV6-4, the J call TRBJ2-3, with D perhaps matching TRBD1 (6 bases). The V end was cut by 0 bases, the J end by 10 bases, with 20 bases between. This CDR3 comprises 16 residues. The germline V gene encodes CDR1 MRHNA and CDR2 SNTAGT.

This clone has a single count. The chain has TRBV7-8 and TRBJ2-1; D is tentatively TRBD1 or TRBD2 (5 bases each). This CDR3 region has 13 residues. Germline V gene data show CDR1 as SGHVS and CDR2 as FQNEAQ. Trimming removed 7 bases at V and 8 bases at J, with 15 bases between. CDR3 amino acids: CASNGGSRDEQFF. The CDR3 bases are TGTGCCAGCAATGGGGGAAGTCGTGATGAGCAGTTCTTC.

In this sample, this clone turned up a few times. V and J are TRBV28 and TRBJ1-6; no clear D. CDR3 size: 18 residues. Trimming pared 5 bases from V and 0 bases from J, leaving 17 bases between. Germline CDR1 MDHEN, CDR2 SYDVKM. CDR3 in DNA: TGTGCCAGCAGTCCATTTGGACGGAGGAGCTCCTATAATTCACCCCTCCACTTT. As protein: CASSPFGRRSSYNSPLHF.

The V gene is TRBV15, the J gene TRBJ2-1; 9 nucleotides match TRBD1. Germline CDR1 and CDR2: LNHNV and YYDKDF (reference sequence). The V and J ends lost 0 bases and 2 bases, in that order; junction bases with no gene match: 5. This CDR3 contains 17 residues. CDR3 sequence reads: CATSRERRQGAYNEQFF. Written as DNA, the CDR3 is TGTGCCACCAGCAGAGAAAGGAGACAGGGGGCCTACAATGAGCAGTTCTTC.

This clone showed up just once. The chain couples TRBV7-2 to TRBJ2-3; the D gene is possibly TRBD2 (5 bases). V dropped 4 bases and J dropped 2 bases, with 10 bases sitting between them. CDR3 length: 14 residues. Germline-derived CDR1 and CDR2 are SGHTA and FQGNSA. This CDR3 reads CASSSRLNTDTQYF. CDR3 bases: TGTGCCAGCAGCTCTAGACTAAACACAGATACGCAGTATTTT.

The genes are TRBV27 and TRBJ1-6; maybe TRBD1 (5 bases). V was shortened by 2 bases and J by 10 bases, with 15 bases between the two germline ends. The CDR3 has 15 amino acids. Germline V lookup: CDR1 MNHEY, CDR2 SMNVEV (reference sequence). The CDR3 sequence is CASSLRRGGLSPLHF. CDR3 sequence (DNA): TGTGCCAGCAGTTTACGGCGCGGGGGGTTGTCACCCCTCCACTTT.

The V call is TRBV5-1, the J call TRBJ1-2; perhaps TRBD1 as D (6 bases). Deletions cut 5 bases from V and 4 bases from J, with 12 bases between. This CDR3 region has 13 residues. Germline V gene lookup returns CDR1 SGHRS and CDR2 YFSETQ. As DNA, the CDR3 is TGCGCCAGCAGAATTGGACAGCTCTATGGCTACACCTTC. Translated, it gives CASRIGQLYGYTF.

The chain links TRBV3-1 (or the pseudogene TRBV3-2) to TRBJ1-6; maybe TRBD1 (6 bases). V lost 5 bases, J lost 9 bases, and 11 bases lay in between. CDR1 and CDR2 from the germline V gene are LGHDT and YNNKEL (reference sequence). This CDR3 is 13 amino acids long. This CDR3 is CASSKNRVSPLHF. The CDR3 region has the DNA TGTGCCAGCAGCAAAAACAGGGTTTCACCCCTCCACTTT.